The present T cell receptor beta chain was sequenced within a study of blood T cell repertoires in COVID-19. As for the study in general: The study drew acute and convalescent COVID-19 samples from the United States, Italy and Spain. T cells, B-cell-depleted T cells, or PBMCs provided the cDNA or gDNA that served as material.

Profiling relied on immunoSEQ multiplex PCR, and the TCRdb table lists in-frame clones only, not all of them. The table shows 250,000 or so clones, with roughly 85% occurring only once. Specimen: peripheral blood. The sequence was collected from a woman aged 18-30 years with acute or convalescent COVID-19.

CDR3 sequence reads: CASSPRLVDTQYF. In DNA form, the CDR3 reads TGTGCCAGCAGCCCCCGACTGGTAGATACGCAGTATTTT. The chain uses TRBV9 and TRBJ2-3; D unclear. The CDR3 is made up of 13 amino acids. V lost 4 bases and J lost 5, with 11 bases in between. The germline gives CDR1 SGDLS, CDR2 YYNGEE.